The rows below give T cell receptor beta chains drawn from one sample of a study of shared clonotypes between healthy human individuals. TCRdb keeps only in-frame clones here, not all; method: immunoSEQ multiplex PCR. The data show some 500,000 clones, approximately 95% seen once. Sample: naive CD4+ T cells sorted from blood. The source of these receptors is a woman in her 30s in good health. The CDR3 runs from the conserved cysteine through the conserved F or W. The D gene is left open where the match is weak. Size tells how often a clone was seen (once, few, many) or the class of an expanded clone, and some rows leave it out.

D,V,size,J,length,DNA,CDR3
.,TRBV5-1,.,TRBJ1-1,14,TGCGCCAGCAGCTTGGTTGGAGGGGACACTGAAGCTTTCTTT,CASSLVGGDTEAFF
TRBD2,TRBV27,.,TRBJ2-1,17,TGTGCCAGCAGTTTATGGTTTTCTAGCGGGTCCTACAATGAGCAGTTCTTC,CASSLWFSSGSYNEQFF
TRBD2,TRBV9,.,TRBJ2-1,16,TGTGCCAGCAGCGTAGGGGACGGGAGCGGGAACAATGAGCAGTTCTTC,CASSVGDGSGNNEQFF
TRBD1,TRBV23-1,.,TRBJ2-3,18,TGCGCCAGCAGTCAATCTACAGGACAGGGGAATATCACAGATACGCAGTATTTT,CASSQSTGQGNITDTQYF
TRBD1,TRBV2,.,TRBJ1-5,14,TGTGCCAGCAGCAAAGACAGGGGTAATCAGCCCCAGCATTTT,CASSKDRGNQPQHF
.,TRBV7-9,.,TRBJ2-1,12,TGTGCCAGCAGCCAGGGCCCCAATGAGCAGTTCTTC,CASSQGPNEQFF
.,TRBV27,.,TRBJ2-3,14,TGTGCCAGCAGATTTTTACTAGGGGCAGATACGCAGTATTTT,CASRFLLGADTQYF
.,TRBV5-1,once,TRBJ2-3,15,TGCGCCAGCAGCTTGGCCTTGGGGGACACAGATACGCAGTATTTT,CASSLALGDTDTQYF
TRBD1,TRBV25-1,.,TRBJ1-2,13,TGTGCCAGCTCCCTTGGGACAGCCTATGGCTACACCTTC,CASSLGTAYGYTF
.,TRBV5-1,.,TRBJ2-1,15,TGCGCCAGCAGCTTACGCCGAGGGGCGGCCAATGAGCAGTTCTTC,CASSLRRGAANEQFF
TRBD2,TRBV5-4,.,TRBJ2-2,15,TGTGCCAGCAGCTTCGGGACTAGCGGGCCCGGGGAGCTGTTTTTT,CASSFGTSGPGELFF
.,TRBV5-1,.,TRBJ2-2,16,TGCGCCAGCAGCTCATGGCTAGCGTTGGGGGACGGGGAGCTGTTTTTT,CASSSWLALGDGELFF
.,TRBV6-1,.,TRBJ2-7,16,TGTGCCAGCAGTGAGGGTCGGGCAGGCCTTACCTACGAGCAGTACTTC,CASSEGRAGLTYEQYF
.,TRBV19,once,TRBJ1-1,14,TGTGCCAGTAGTATAGGTTGGAGAACCGCTGAAGCTTTCTTT,CASSIGWRTAEAFF
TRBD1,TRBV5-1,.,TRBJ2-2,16,TGCGCCAGCAGCTTGGCCCCGGGACAGGGGACCGGGGAGCTGTTTTTT,CASSLAPGQGTGELFF
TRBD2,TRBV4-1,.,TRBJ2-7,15,TGCGCCAGCAGCCAAGACACTAGCGGGAGCTACGAGCAGTACTTC,CASSQDTSGSYEQYF
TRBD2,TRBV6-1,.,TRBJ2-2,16,TGTGCCAGCAGTGAAGCGCTCCGGGAGGTCTCCGGGGAGCTGTTTTTT,CASSEALREVSGELFF
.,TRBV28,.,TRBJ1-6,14,TGTGCCAGCACCGGTACAGGGTATAATTCACCCCTCCACTTT,CASTGTGYNSPLHF
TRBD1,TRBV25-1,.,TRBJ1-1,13,TGTGCCAGCAGTAAACAGGGGACCACTGAAGCTTTCTTT,CASSKQGTTEAFF
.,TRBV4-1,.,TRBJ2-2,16,TGCGCCAGCAGCCGACTGCGGCAATCGAACACCGGGGAGCTGTTTTTT,CASSRLRQSNTGELFF
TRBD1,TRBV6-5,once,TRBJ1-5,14,TGTGCCAGCAGGACAGGGGCTAGCAATCAGCCCCAGCATTTT,CASRTGASNQPQHF
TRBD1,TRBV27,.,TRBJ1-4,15,TGTGCCAGCAGTCCTGGGGACAGAGCTAATGAAAAACTGTTTTTT,CASSPGDRANEKLFF
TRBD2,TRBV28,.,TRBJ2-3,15,TGTGCCAGCACCCTAGCGGGAGCGGGCACAGATACGCAGTATTTT,CASTLAGAGTDTQYF
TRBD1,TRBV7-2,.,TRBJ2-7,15,TGTGCCAGCAGCTTAGTACCGGGACAGGGCTACGAGCAGTACTTC,CASSLVPGQGYEQYF
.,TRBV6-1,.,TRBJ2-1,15,TGTGCCAGCAGTGCCCAAGGGGGGTCCTACAATGAGCAGTTCTTC,CASSAQGGSYNEQFF
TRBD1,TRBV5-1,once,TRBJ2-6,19,TGCGCCAGCAGCCCGACCCGGGGACAGGGGAGCTCTGGGGCCAACGTCCTGACTTTC,CASSPTRGQGSSGANVLTF
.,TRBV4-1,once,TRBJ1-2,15,TGCGCCAGCAGTAAAGATAACGGACTGAGGGGAGGCTACACCTTC,CASSKDNGLRGGYTF